This T cell receptor (beta chain) was captured by sequencing in a study of cytomegalovirus exposure and HLA in healthy donors. Using immunoSEQ multiplex PCR, the repertoire was profiled, and TCRdb retains in-frame clones only, with some absent. The repertoire has 200,000 or so clones, 84% of them found once; the top ten carry 13%. Donors came from a validation cohort of some 110 subjects, distinct from the first 666-subject cohort. Specimen: PBMCs. The receptor comes from a woman aged 30 to 39 in good health and CMV-seropositive.

As DNA, the CDR3 is TGTGCCAGCAGTTTATCGCGGGTCCCTGGAAACACCATATATTTT. Protein: CASSLSRVPGNTIYF. The gene calls are TRBV27 and TRBJ1-3; no clear D gene. Trimming left V 0 bases short and J 2 bases short, with 8 bases between. Germline V CDR1 and CDR2: MNHEY, SMNVEV (reference sequence). This CDR3 contains 15 residues.